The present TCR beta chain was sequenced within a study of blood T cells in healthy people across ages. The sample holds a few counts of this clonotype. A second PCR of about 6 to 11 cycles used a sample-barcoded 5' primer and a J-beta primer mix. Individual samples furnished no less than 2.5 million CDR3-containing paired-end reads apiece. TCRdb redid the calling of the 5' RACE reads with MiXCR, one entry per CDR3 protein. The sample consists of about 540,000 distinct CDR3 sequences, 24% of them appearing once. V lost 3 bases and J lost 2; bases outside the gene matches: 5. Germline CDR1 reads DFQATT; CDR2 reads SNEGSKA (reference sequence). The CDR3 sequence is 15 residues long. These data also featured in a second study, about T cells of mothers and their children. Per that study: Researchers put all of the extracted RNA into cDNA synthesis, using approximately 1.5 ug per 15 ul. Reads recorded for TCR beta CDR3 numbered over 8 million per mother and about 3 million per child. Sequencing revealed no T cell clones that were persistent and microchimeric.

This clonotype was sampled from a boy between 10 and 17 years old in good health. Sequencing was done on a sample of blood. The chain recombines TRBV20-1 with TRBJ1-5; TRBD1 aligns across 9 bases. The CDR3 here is CSARGGQGGNQPQHF. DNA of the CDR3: TGCAGTGCTAGGGGGGGACAGGGCGGCAATCAGCCCCAGCATTTT.